The following is a TCR beta chain sequence with its context. Its target is unknown. This specimen belongs to a study of T cell clones after liver transplantation. Study-wide context: Draws occurred before transplant, before withdrawal, and after complete or failed withdrawal. Study-wide points: In two subjects, few donor cells limited the measurable donor-reactive repertoire. Donor-reactive sequences fell more than third party-reactive ones, suggesting partial deletion. Migration into the graft, not deletion, may explain lost graft donor-reactive T cells.

The method was immunoSEQ multiplex PCR; TCRdb's version includes in-frame clones alone and lacks a portion of them. The sample yields roughly 100,000 clones, 75% to 85% seen once. The V gene lost 1 base and the J gene lost 0 bases, with 8 bases spanning the gap. The germline V gene encodes CDR1 SGHRS and CDR2 YFSETQ. This CDR3 comprises 14 residues. Sequenced material: CD4+ T cells from blood, taken before liver transplant. The chain employs TRBV5-1 and TRBJ2-7; D remains ambiguous. The TCR comes from a human donor who received a liver transplant. Here the CDR3 reads CASSLKTSSYEQYF. The DNA for the CDR3 is TGCGCCAGCAGCTTGAAAACCAGCTCCTACGAGCAGTACTTC.